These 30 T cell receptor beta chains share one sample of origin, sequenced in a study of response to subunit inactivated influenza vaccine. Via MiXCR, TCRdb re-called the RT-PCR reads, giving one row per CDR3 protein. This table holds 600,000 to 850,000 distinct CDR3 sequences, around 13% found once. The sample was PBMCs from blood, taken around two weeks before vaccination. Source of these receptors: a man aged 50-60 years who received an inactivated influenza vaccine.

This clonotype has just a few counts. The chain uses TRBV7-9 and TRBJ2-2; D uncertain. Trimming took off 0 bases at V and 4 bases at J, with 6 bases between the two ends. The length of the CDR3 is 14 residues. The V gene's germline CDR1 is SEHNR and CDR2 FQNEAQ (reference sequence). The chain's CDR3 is CASSLALVTGELFF. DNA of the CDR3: TGTGCCAGCAGCTTAGCGCTAGTCACCGGGGAGCTGTTTTTT.

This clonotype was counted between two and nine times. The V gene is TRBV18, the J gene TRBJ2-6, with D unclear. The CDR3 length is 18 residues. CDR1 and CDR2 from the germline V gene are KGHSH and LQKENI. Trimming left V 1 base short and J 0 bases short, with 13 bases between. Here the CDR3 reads CASSPRAGTNSGANVLTF. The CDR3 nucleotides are TGTGCCAGCTCACCACGAGCCGGAACGAACTCTGGGGCCAACGTCCTGACTTTC.

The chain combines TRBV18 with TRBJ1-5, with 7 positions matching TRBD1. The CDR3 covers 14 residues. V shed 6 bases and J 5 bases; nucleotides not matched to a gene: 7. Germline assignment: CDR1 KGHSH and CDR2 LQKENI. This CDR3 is CASSPDRMYQPQHF. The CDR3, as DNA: TGTGCCAGCTCCCCGGACAGGATGTATCAGCCCCAGCATTTT.

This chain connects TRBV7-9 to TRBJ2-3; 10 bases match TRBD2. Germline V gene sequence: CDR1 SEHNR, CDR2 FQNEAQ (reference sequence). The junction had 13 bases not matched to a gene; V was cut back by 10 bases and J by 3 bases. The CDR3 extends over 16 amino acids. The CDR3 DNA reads TGTGCCATCAACCCTCAGCGGGAGGGGAAGACAGATACGCAGTATTTT. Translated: CAINPQREGKTDTQYF. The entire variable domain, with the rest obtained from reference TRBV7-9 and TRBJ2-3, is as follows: DTGVSQNPRHKITKRGQNVTFRCDPISEHNRLYWYRQTLGQGPEFLTYFQNEAQLEKSRLLSDRFSAERPKGSFSTLEIQRTEQGDSAMYLCAINPQREGKTDTQYFGPGTRLTVL.

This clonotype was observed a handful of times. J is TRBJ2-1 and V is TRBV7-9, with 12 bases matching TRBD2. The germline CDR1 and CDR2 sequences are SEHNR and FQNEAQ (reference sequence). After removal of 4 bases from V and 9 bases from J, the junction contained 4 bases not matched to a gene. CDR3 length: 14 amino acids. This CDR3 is CASSSSGGAIEQFF. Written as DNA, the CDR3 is TGTGCCAGCAGCTCTAGCGGGGGGGCGATTGAGCAGTTCTTC.

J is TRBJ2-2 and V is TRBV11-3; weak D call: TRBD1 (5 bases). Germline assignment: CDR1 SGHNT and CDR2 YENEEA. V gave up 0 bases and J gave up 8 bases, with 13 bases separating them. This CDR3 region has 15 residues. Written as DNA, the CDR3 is TGTGCCAGCAGCTTAGAGGGGCCGCCCTCGGGGGAGCTGTTTTTT. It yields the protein CASSLEGPPSGELFF.

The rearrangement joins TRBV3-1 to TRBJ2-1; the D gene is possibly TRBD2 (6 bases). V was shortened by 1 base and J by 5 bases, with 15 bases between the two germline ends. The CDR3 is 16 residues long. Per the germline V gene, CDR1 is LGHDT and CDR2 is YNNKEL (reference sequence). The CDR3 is CASSQGSKRVDNEQFF. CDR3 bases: TGTGCCAGCAGCCAAGGGAGCAAGCGGGTAGACAATGAGCAGTTCTTC.

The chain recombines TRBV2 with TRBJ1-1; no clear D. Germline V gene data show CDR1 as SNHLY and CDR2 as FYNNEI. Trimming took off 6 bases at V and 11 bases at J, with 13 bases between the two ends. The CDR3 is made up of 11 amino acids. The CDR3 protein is CASSLSGKAFF. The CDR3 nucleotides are TGTGCCAGCAGCCTTTCCGGGAAGGCTTTCTTT.

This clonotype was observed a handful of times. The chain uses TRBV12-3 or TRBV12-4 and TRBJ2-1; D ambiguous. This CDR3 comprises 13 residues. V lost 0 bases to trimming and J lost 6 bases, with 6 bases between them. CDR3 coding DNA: TGTGCCAGCAGTTTAGCGCTAAGCAATGAGCAGTTCTTC. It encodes CASSLALSNEQFF.

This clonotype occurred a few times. The CDR3 DNA is TGCGCCAGCAGCTTGCGCCTTTACAGGGCCGATACGCAGTATTTT. Its translation: CASSLRLYRADTQYF. The rearrangement joins TRBV5-1 to TRBJ2-3, with a weak D call TRBD1 (6 bases). V lost 1 base and J 6 bases, leaving 15 bases between the germline ends. Per the germline V gene, CDR1 is SGHRS and CDR2 is YFSETQ. The CDR3 is 15 amino acids.

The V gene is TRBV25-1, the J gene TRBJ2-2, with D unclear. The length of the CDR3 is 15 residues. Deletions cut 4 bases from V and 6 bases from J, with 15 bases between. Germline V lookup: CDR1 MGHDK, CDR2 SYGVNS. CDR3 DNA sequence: TGTGCCAGCAGTGCGAATATGGAATGGCCCGGGGAGCTGTTTTTT. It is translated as CASSANMEWPGELFF. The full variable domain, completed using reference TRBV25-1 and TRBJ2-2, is EADIYQTPRYLVIGTGKKITLECSQTMGHDKMYWYQQDPGMELHLIHYSYGVNSTEKGDLSSESTVSRIRTEHFPLTLESARPSHTSQYLCASSANMEWPGELFFGEGSRLTVL.

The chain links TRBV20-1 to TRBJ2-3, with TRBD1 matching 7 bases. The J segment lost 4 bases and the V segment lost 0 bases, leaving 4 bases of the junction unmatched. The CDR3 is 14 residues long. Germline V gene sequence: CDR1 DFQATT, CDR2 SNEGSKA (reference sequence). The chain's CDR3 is CSARDRGIPDTQYF. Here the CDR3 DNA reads TGCAGTGCTAGAGACAGGGGGATTCCAGATACGCAGTATTTT.

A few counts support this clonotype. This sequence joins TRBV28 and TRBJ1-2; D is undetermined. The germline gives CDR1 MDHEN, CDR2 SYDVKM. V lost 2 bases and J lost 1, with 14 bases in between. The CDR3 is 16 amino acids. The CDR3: CASSLLLRDFNYGYTF. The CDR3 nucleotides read TGTGCCAGCAGTTTACTGCTTAGGGATTTTAACTATGGCTACACCTTC.

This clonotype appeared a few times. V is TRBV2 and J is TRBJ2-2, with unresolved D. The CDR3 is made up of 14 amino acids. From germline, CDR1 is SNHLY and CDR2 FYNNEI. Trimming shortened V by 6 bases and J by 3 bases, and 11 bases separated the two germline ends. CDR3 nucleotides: TGTGCCAGCAGCGTTGGTCTCTACACCGGGGAGCTGTTTTTT. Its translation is CASSVGLYTGELFF.

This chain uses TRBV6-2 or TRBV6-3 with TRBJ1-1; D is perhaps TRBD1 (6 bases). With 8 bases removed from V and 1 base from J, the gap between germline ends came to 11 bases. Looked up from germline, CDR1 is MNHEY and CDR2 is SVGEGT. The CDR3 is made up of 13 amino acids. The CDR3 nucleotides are TGTGCCAGCGGCAAGACAGGGAACACTGAAGCTTTCTTT. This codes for CASGKTGNTEAFF.

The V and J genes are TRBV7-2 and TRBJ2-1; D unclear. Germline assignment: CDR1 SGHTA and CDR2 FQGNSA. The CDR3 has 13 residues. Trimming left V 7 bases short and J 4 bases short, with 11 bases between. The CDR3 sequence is CASKYVVYNEQFF. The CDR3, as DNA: TGTGCCAGCAAGTATGTGGTATACAATGAGCAGTTCTTC.

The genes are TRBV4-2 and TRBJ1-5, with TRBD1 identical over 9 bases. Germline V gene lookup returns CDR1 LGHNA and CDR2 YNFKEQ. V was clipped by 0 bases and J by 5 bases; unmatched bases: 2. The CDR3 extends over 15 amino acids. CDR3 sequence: CASSQDGTGHQPQHF. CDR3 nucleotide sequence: TGTGCCAGCAGCCAAGACGGGACAGGGCATCAGCCCCAGCATTTT.

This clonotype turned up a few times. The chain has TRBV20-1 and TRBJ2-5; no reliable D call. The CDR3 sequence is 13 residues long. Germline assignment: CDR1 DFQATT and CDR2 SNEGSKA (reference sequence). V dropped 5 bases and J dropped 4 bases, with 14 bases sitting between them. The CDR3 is CSAQESRRETQYF. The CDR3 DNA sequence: TGCAGTGCTCAGGAATCCCGGCGAGAGACCCAGTACTTC.

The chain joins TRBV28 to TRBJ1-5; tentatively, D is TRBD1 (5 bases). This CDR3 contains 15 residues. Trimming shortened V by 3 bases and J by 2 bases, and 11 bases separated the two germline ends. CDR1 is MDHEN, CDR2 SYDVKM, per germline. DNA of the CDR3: TGTGCCAGCAGTTTGGGGGAGGCGGGCAATCAGCCCCAGCATTTT. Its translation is CASSLGEAGNQPQHF.

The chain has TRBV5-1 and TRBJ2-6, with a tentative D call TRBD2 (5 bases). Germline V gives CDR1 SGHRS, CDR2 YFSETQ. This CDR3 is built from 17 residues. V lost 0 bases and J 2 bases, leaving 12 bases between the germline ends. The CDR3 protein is CASSLGTLIPGANVLTF. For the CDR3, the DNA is TGCGCCAGCAGCTTGGGGACTTTGATCCCTGGGGCCAACGTCCTGACTTTC.

CDR3 loop: CASSLRATGELFF. The CDR3 DNA reads as TGCGCCAGCAGCTTAAGGGCCACCGGGGAGCTGTTTTTT. This chain uses TRBV5-1 with TRBJ2-2; D unclear. V shed 2 bases and J shed 4 bases, with 6 bases lying between them. This CDR3 contains 13 residues. Germline CDR1 reads SGHRS; CDR2 reads YFSETQ.

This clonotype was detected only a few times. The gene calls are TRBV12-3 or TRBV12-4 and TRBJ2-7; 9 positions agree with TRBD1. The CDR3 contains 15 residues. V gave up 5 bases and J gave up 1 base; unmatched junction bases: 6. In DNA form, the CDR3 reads TGTGCCAGCAGTCCCCGGACAGGGGATTCCTACGAGCAGTACTTC. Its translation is CASSPRTGDSYEQYF.

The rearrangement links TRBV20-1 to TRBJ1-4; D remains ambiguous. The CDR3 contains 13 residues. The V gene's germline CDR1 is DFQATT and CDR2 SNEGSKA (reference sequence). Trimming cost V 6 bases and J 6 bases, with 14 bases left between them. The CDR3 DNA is TGCAGTGCCATCCACCTTCAGGATGAAAAACTGTTTTTT. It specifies CSAIHLQDEKLFF.

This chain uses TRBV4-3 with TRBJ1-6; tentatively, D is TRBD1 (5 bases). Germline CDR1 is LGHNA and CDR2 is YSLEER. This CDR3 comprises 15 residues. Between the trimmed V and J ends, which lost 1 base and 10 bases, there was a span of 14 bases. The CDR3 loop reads CASSQVAQGESPLHF. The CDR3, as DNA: TGCGCCAGCAGCCAAGTAGCCCAGGGAGAATCACCCCTCCACTTT.

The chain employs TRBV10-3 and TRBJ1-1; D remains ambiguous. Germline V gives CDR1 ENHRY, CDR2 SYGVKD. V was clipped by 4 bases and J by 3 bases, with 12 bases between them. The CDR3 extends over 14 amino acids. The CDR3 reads CAISGSSRDTEAFF. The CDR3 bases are TGTGCCATCAGTGGGTCCTCAAGGGACACTGAAGCTTTCTTT.

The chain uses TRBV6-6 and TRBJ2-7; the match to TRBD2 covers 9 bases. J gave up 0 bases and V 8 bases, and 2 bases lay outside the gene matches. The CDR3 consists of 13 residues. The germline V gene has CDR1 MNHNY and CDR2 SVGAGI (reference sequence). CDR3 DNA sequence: TGTGCCAGCCATAGCGGGAGCTCCTACGAGCAGTACTTC. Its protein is CASHSGSSYEQYF.

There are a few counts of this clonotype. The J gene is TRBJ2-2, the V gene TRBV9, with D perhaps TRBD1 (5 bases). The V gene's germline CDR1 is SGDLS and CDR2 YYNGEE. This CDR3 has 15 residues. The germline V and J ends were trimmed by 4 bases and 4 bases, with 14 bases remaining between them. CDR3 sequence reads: CASSPSRAGTGELFF. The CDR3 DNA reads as TGTGCCAGCAGCCCAAGCAGGGCCGGCACCGGGGAGCTGTTTTTT.

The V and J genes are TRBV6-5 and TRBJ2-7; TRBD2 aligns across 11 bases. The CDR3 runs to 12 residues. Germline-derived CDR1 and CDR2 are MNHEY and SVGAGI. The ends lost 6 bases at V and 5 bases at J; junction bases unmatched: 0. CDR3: CASRTSGNEQYF. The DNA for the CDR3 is TGTGCCAGCAGGACTAGCGGGAACGAGCAGTACTTC.

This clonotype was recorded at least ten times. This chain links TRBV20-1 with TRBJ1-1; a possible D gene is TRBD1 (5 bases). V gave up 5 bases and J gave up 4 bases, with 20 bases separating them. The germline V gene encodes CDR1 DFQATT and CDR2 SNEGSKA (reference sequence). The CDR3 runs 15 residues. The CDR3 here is CSAQPDPGLTTEAFF. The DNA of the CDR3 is TGCAGTGCTCAACCTGACCCGGGACTCACCACTGAAGCTTTCTTT.

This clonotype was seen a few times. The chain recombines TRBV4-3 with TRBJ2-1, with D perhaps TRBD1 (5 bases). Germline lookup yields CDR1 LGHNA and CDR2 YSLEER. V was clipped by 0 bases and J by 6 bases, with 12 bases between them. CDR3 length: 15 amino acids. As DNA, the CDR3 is TGCGCCAGCAGCCAAGACGGCAGGGTCGGCAATGAGCAGTTCTTC. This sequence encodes CASSQDGRVGNEQFF.